A selection of T cell receptor beta chains follows, all from one sample in a study of technical replicates of blood from a handful of donors. The protocol was immunoSEQ multiplex PCR, while the TCRdb copy is restricted to in-frame clones and leaves out a portion. The data contain about 86,000 clones, 96% of them singletons. Sequencing was carried out using T cells isolated from PBMCs. These receptors were taken from a human donor in good health. CDR3s include the opening cysteine and the closing phenylalanine or tryptophan. D genes are given only for firm matches. Size is omitted from some rows. Given values are once, few, many or a class for expanded clones.

V gene	J gene	D gene	clone size	CDR3 protein	CDR3 DNA
TRBV19	TRBJ2-7	.	.	CASSSIPGLSYEQYF	TGTGCCAGTAGCTCGATACCGGGACTTTCCTACGAGCAGTACTTC
TRBV28	TRBJ2-7	TRBD2	.	CASSPGRSSYEQYF	TGTGCCAGCAGTCCCGGGAGGAGCTCCTACGAGCAGTACTTC
TRBV19	TRBJ1-1	.	.	CASNIQGTMNTEAFF	TGTGCCAGTAATATCCAGGGTACCATGAACACTGAAGCTTTCTTT
TRBV6-1	TRBJ2-5	TRBD1	.	CASSWTGGDSETQYF	TGTGCCAGCAGTTGGACAGGGGGCGATTCGGAGACCCAGTACTTC
TRBV28	TRBJ2-1	TRBD2	.	CASRTGRISEQFF	TGTGCCAGCAGAACCGGGAGGATAAGCGAGCAGTTCTTC
TRBV28	TRBJ2-3	.	.	CASSYPLQGTSTDTQYF	TGTGCCAGCAGTTACCCACTGCAGGGAACTAGCACAGATACGCAGTATTTT
TRBV11-3	TRBJ1-1	.	.	CASSQRARGLNTEAFF	TGTGCCAGCAGCCAGCGGGCTCGGGGTCTGAACACTGAAGCTTTCTTT
TRBV4-3	TRBJ1-1	.	.	CASSPRAGNTEAFF	TGCGCCAGCAGCCCGAGGGCAGGGAACACTGAAGCTTTCTTT
TRBV11-1	TRBJ2-3	.	.	CASSFLTGLSTDTQYF	TGTGCCAGCAGCTTCCTGACAGGCCTTAGCACAGATACGCAGTATTTT
TRBV4-1	TRBJ1-2	TRBD1	.	CASSQPDRGREGYTF	TGCGCCAGCAGCCAACCGGACAGGGGGCGAGAAGGCTACACCTTC
TRBV6-5	TRBJ2-2	TRBD2	.	CASSYAAGGTGELFF	TGTGCCAGCAGTTACGCAGCGGGAGGCACCGGGGAGCTGTTTTTT
TRBV19	TRBJ1-1	TRBD1	.	CASKPTGDGTEAFF	TGTGCCAGTAAACCAACAGGGGACGGCACTGAAGCTTTCTTT
TRBV4-1	TRBJ2-7	.	.	CASSQDREKYF	TGCGCCAGCAGCCAAGATAGAGAAAAGTACTTC
TRBV11-3	TRBJ1-2	.	.	CASSLRGGDYGYTF	TGTGCCAGCAGCTTAAGGGGAGGAGACTATGGCTACACCTTC
TRBV19	TRBJ2-7	.	.	CASSGRAYEQYF	TGTGCCAGTAGCGGGAGAGCCTACGAGCAGTACTTC
TRBV11-2	TRBJ1-1	TRBD1	.	CASSAGQGMNTEAFF	TGTGCCAGCAGCGCCGGACAGGGGATGAACACTGAAGCTTTCTTT
TRBV30	TRBJ1-2	.	.	CAWSGGPQGYTF	TGTGCCTGGTCGGGTGGTCCCCAGGGCTACACCTTC
TRBV6-1	TRBJ2-3	.	.	CASSPWSRGTDTQYF	TGTGCCAGCAGCCCCTGGTCGAGAGGCACAGATACGCAGTATTTT
TRBV2	TRBJ1-1	.	.	CASIAGRSEAFF	TGTGCCAGCATAGCGGGGAGGTCTGAAGCTTTCTTT
TRBV9	TRBJ2-3	TRBD2	.	CASSSGAGGRFNTDTQYF	TGTGCCAGCAGCTCAGGGGCGGGAGGACGTTTTAACACAGATACGCAATATTTT
TRBV7-9	TRBJ1-2	.	.	CASREYLSNYGYTF	TGTGCCAGCCGCGAATATCTCTCTAACTATGGCTACACCTTC
TRBV13	TRBJ1-1	.	.	CASSFGGGPGTEAFF	TGTGCCAGCAGCTTTGGAGGAGGGCCGGGCACTGAAGCTTTCTTT
TRBV5-6	TRBJ2-1	.	.	CASSLVEGSYNEQFF	TGTGCCAGCAGCTTGGTCGAGGGCTCCTACAATGAGCAGTTCTTC
TRBV6-5	TRBJ2-7	.	.	CATHSGASYEQYF	TGTGCCACCCACTCAGGGGCCTCCTACGAGCAGTACTTC
TRBV4-2	TRBJ1-1	.	few	CASSQDWGTSRGDTEAFF	TGTGCCAGCAGCCAAGATTGGGGCACATCCCGGGGGGACACTGAAGCTTTCTTT
TRBV18	TRBJ2-7	TRBD1	.	CASSPGQGAYEQYF	TGTGCCAGCTCACCAGGACAGGGGGCATACGAGCAGTACTTC
TRBV7-9	TRBJ2-1	.	once	CASSLVDYLNEQFF	TGTGCCAGCAGCTTAGTGGACTACCTCAATGAGCAGTTCTTC
TRBV5-4	TRBJ1-1	.	.	CASSIGGTNEAFF	TGTGCCAGCAGTATTGGGGGGACCAATGAAGCTTTCTTT
TRBV14	TRBJ2-7	TRBD1	.	CATGTGQGFHEQYF	TGTGCCACCGGAACGGGACAGGGTTTCCACGAGCAGTACTTC
TRBV29-1	TRBJ1-2	TRBD1	.	CSVSTGANYGYTF	TGCAGCGTTTCGACAGGGGCTAACTATGGCTACACCTTC
TRBV28	TRBJ1-2	.	.	CASSSQGLSYGYTF	TGTGCCAGCAGTTCGCAGGGGCTTTCCTATGGCTACACCTTC
TRBV4-3	TRBJ2-5	.	once	CASSQDLSWQETQYF	TGCGCCAGCAGCCAAGATCTTAGCTGGCAAGAGACCCAGTACTTC
TRBV5-4	TRBJ2-5	.	.	CASSFGLMGLRSETTQYF	TGTGCCAGCAGCTTTGGGCTTATGGGACTCCGGAGTGAAACGACCCAGTACTTC
TRBV5-1	TRBJ1-1	TRBD1	.	CASKGLTGHTEAFF	TGCGCCAGCAAGGGCTTGACAGGGCACACTGAAGCTTTCTTT
TRBV27	TRBJ1-1	.	.	CASSKQVNTEAFF	TGTGCCAGCAGTAAACAGGTGAACACTGAAGCTTTCTTT
TRBV7-3	TRBJ2-1	.	.	CASSPGAPYNEQFF	TGTGCCAGCAGCCCCGGAGCACCCTACAATGAGCAGTTCTTC
TRBV15	TRBJ2-7	.	.	CATSRDRQGTPPEQYF	TGTGCCACCAGCAGAGACAGGCAGGGTACCCCCCCCGAGCAGTACTTC
TRBV7-2	TRBJ1-1	.	.	CASSLRRGSTEAFF	TGTGCCAGCAGCTTACGGCGGGGGTCCACTGAAGCTTTCTTT
TRBV6-1	TRBJ1-2	.	few	CASRVGLSNYGYTF	TGTGCCAGCAGAGTAGGACTATCTAACTATGGCTACACCTTC
TRBV30	TRBJ2-5	TRBD1	once	CACRDRGPETQYF	TGTGCCTGCCGGGACAGGGGGCCTGAGACCCAGTACTTC
TRBV5-1	TRBJ1-1	.	.	CASSLDILQTEAFF	TGCGCCAGCAGCTTGGATATATTACAGACTGAAGCTTTCTTT
TRBV27	TRBJ1-2	.	.	CASSLPSGYGYTF	TGTGCCAGCAGTTTACCTAGTGGTTATGGCTACACCTTC
TRBV7-6	TRBJ1-1	TRBD1	.	CASSSLGQGLIDTEAFF	TGTGCCAGCAGCTCTCTCGGACAGGGATTAATTGACACTGAAGCTTTCTTT
TRBV6-1	TRBJ2-7	.	.	CASSEGWGEGYEQYF	TGTGCCAGCAGTGAAGGTTGGGGGGAAGGTTACGAGCAGTACTTC
TRBV13	TRBJ2-7	.	.	CASSGTVYEQYF	TGTGCCAGCAGCGGGACTGTCTACGAGCAGTACTTC
TRBV29-1	TRBJ2-7	.	.	CSVMLDINYEQYF	TGCAGCGTAATGCTAGATATTAATTACGAGCAGTACTTC